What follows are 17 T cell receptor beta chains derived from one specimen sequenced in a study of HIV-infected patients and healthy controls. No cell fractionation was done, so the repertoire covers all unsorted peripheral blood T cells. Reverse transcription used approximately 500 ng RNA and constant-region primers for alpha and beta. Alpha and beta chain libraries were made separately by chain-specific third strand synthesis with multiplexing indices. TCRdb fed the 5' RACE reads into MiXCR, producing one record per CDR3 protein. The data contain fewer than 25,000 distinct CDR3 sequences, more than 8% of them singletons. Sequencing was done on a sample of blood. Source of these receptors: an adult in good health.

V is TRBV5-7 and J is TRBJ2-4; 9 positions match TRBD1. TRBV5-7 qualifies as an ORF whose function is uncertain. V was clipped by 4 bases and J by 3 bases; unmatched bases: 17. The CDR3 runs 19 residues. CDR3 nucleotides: TGTGCCAGCAGCCCACCGAAATGCTACAGGGGGCGAGGCAAAAACATTCAGTACTTC. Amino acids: CASSPPKCYRGRGKNIQYF.

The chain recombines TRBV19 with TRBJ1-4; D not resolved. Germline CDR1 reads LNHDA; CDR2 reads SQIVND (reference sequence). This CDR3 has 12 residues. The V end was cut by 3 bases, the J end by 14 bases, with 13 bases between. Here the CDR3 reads CASSIGQELLFF. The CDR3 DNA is TGTGCCAGTAGTATCGGGCAGGAGCTTCTGTTTTTT.

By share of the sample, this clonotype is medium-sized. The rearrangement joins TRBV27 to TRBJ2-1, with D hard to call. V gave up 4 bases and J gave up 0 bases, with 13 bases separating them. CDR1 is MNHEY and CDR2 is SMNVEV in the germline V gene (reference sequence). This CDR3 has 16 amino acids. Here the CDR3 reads CASSSFPQSSYNEQFF. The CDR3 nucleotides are TGTGCCAGCAGTTCCTTCCCTCAGAGCTCCTACAATGAGCAGTTCTTC.

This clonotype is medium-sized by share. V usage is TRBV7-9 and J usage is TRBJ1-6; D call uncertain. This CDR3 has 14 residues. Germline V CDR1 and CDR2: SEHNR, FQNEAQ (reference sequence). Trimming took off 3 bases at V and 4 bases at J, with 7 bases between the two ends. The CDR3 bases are TGTGCCAGCAGCTTGAGTACATATAATTCACCCCTCCACTTT. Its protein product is CASSLSTYNSPLHF.

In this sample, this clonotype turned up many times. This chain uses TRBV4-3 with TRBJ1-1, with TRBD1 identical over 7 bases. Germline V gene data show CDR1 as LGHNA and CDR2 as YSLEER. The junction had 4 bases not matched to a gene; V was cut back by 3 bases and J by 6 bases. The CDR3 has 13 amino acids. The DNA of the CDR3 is TGCGCCAGCAGCCAGGGCCAGGGGGCTGAAGCTTTCTTT. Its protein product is CASSQGQGAEAFF.

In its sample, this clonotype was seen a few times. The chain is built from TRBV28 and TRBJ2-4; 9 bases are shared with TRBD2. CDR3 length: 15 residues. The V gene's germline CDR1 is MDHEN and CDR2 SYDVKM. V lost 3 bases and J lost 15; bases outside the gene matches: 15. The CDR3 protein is CASSLGLSVAGVRYF. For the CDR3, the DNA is TGTGCCAGCAGTTTGGGGCTTTCGGTAGCGGGAGTTCGGTACTTC.

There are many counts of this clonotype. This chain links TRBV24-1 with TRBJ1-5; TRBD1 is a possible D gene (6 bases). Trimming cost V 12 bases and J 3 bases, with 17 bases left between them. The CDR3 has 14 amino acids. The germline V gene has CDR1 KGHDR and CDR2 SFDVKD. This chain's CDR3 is CAAEAGVDNQPQHF. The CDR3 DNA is TGTGCCGCAGAAGCAGGGGTTGACAATCAGCCCCAGCATTTT.

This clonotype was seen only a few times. CDR3 sequence reads: CASVPAGGPIYEQYF. The CDR3 DNA follows: TGTGCCAGCGTACCCGCAGGGGGCCCTATCTACGAGCAGTACTTC. V gene TRBV28 combines with J gene TRBJ2-7; 8 bases are shared with TRBD1. J was trimmed by 3 bases and V by 8 bases; bases with no gene match: 12. The V gene's germline CDR1 is MDHEN and CDR2 SYDVKM. This CDR3 has 15 residues.

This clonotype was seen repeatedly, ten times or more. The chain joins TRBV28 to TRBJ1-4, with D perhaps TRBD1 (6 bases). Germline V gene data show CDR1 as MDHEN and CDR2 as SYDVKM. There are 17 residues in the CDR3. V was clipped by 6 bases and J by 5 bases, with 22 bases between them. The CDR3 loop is CASRPGTYSPRNEKLFF. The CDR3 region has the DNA TGTGCCAGCAGACCCGGGACATATAGTCCACGAAATGAAAAACTGTTTTTT. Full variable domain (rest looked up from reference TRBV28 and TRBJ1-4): DVKVTQSSRYLVKRTGEKVFLECVQDMDHENMFWYRQDPGLGLRLIYFSYDVKMKEKGDIPEGYSVSREKKERFSLILESASTNQTSMYLCASRPGTYSPRNEKLFFGSGTQLSVL.

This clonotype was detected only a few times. CDR3 loop: CSARDRATKNIQYF. In DNA, the CDR3 is TGCAGTGCTAGAGATAGAGCAACCAAAAACATTCAGTACTTC. The chain couples TRBV20-1 to TRBJ2-4; D ambiguous. CDR3 length: 14 residues. Germline V gene data show CDR1 as DFQATT and CDR2 as SNEGSKA (reference sequence). The ends were cut back, 0 bases at V and 2 bases at J, with 8 bases in the middle.

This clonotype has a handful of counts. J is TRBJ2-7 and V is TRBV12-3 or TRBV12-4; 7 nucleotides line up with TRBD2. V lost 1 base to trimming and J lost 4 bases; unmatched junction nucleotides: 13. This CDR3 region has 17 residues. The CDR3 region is CASSLGGGASSFYEQYF. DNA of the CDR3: TGTGCCAGCAGTTTAGGGGGGGGTGCCAGTTCTTTTTACGAGCAGTACTTC.

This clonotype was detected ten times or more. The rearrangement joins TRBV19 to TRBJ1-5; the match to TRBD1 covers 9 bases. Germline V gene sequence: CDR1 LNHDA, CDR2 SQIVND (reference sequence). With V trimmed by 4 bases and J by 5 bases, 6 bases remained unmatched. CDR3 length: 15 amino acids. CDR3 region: CASSNRGPLYQPQHF. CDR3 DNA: TGTGCCAGTAGTAACAGGGGGCCCCTATATCAGCCCCAGCATTTT.

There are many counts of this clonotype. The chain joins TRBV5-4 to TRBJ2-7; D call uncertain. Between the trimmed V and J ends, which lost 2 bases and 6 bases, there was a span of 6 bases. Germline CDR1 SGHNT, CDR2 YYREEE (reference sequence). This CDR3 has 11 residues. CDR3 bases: TGTGCCAGCAGCTTTGTAGGCGAGCAGTACTTC. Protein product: CASSFVGEQYF.

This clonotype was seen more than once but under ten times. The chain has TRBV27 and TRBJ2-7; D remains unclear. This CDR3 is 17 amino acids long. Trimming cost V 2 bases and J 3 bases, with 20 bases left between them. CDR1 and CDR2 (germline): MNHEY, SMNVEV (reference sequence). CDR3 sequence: CASSLRAGPLDHYEQYF. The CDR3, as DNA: TGTGCCAGCAGTTTACGAGCCGGGCCGCTTGACCACTACGAGCAGTACTTC.

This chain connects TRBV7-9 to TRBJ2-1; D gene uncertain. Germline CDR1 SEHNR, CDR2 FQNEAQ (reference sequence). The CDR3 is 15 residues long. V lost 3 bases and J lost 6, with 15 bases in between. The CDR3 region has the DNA TGTGCCAGCAGCTTGGTTGTGGTATTCTCCAATGAGCAGTTCTTC. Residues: CASSLVVVFSNEQFF. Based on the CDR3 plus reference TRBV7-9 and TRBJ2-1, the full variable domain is DTGVSQNPRHKITKRGQNVTFRCDPISEHNRLYWYRQTLGQGPEFLTYFQNEAQLEKSRLLSDRFSAERPKGSFSTLEIQRTEQGDSAMYLCASSLVVVFSNEQFFGPGTRLTVL.

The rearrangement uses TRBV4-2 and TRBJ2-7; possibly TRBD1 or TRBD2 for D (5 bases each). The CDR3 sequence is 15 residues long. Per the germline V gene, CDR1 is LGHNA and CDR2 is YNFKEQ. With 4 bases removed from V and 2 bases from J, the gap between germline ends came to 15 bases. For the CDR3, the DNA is TGTGCCAGCAGCCCCACCGGGGACGGTACCTACGAGCAGTACTTC. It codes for CASSPTGDGTYEQYF.

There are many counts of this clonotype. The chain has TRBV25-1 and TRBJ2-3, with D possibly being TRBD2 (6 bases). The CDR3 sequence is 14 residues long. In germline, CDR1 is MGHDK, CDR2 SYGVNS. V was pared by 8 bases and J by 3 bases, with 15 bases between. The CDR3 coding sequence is TGTGCCAGCGGAATTCACCGGGAGACAGATACGCAGTATTTT. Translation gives CASGIHRETDTQYF.